Presented here are 27 T cell receptor beta chains from one specimen sequenced in a study of T cell responses to AZD1222 COVID-19 vaccine. Some clones are missing from TCRdb's copy, which holds only in-frame ones; the method was immunoSEQ multiplex PCR. The sample consists of approximately 140,000 clones, roughly 90% of them appearing once. The material sequenced was peripheral blood, taken on day 0 of AZD1222 vaccination. The receptor set was obtained from an adult in good health.

This clone occurred once. V usage is TRBV7-8 and J usage is TRBJ2-7; TRBD2 is a possible D gene (6 bases). The V and J ends lost 3 bases and 3 bases respectively, with 18 bases between them. In germline, CDR1 is SGHVS, CDR2 FQNEAQ. The CDR3 consists of 16 residues. The CDR3 DNA reads as TGTGCCAGCAGCTTCCACGGGGGAATTATCTACTACGAGCAGTACTTC. Residues: CASSFHGGIIYYEQYF.

V and J are TRBV19 and TRBJ2-2; D is perhaps TRBD2 (6 bases). V shed 5 bases and J shed 4 bases, with 8 bases lying between them. The germline V gene encodes CDR1 LNHDA and CDR2 SQIVND (reference sequence). CDR3 length equals 13 residues. The CDR3 is CASSPGATGELFF. CDR3 nucleotide sequence: TGTGCCAGTAGTCCGGGAGCCACCGGGGAGCTGTTTTTT.

The chain uses TRBV20-1 and TRBJ2-7; TRBD2 matches 10 bases. This CDR3 spans 15 amino acids. Germline lookup yields CDR1 DFQATT and CDR2 SNEGSKA (reference sequence). J lost 2 bases, V lost 3 bases, and 7 bases had no gene match. CDR3 region: CSASDLAGVAYEQYF. Here the CDR3 DNA reads TGCAGTGCTAGTGATCTAGCGGGAGTAGCCTACGAGCAGTACTTC.

This rearrangement joins TRBV19 to TRBJ2-1; 9 nucleotides line up with TRBD1. Germline CDR1 reads LNHDA; CDR2 reads SQIVND (reference sequence). CDR3 size: 17 residues. Trimming at V came to 9 bases and at J to 2 bases, leaving 14 bases not matched to a gene. The CDR3 nucleotides are TGTGCCAGCGAAAACCCCCCCGGGACAGGGACCTACAATGAGCAGTTCTTC. It encodes CASENPPGTGTYNEQFF.

The chain combines TRBV7-2 with TRBJ1-5; 8 positions agree with TRBD1. Germline V gene lookup returns CDR1 SGHTA and CDR2 FQGNSA. Trimming cost V 10 bases and J 4 bases; bases outside gene matches: 9. The CDR3 is made up of 14 amino acids. CDR3 residues: CATLLQGGNQPQHF. CDR3 DNA sequence: TGTGCCACTTTATTACAGGGGGGGAATCAGCCCCAGCATTTT.

This chain joins TRBV29-1 and TRBJ2-5; 9 bases agree with TRBD2. The length of the CDR3 is 14 residues. V lost 0 bases and J lost 9; bases outside the gene matches: 8. The V gene's germline CDR1 is SQVTM and CDR2 ANQGSEA. The CDR3 coding sequence is TGCAGCGTTGAAGAATACCTAGCGGGGACGTCCCAGTACTTC. It specifies CSVEEYLAGTSQYF.

The chain uses TRBV30 and TRBJ1-2, with 9 bases identical to TRBD1. The CDR3 runs 14 residues. J lost 6 bases, V lost 2 bases, and 7 bases had no gene match. Germline loops: CDR1 GTSNPN, CDR2 SVGIG (reference sequence). DNA of the CDR3: TGTGCCTGGAGTATTGAGACAGGGGGGCATGGCTACACCTTC. It codes for CAWSIETGGHGYTF. The full variable domain, rest sourced from reference TRBV30 and TRBJ1-2, is SQTIHQWPATLVQPVGSPLSLECTVEGTSNPNLYWYRQAAGRGLQLLFYSVGIGQISSEVPQNLSASRPQDRQFILSSKKLLLSDSGFYLCAWSIETGGHGYTFGSGTRLTVV.

The chain combines TRBV7-2 with TRBJ1-5; D unresolved. Germline values: CDR1 SGHTA, CDR2 FQGNSA. Trimming took off 1 base at V and 7 bases at J, with 11 bases between the two ends. The CDR3 loop spans 14 amino acids. CDR3 amino acids: CASSLGTIGQPQHF. In DNA form, the CDR3 reads TGTGCCAGCAGCTTAGGGACGATAGGCCAGCCCCAGCATTTT.

The chain uses TRBV7-3 and TRBJ2-3, with 11 bases fitting TRBD2. CDR3 length: 16 residues. V shed 0 bases, J shed 2 bases, and the junction held 1 base outside the gene matches. Germline V CDR1 and CDR2: SGHTA, FQGTGA. The CDR3 spells CASSLTGLAATDTQYF. The CDR3 nucleotides are TGTGCCAGCAGCTTAACGGGACTAGCGGCCACAGATACGCAGTATTTT.

V is TRBV7-9 and J is TRBJ1-5, with 8 bases aligning to TRBD1. J gave up 6 bases and V 3 bases, and 10 bases lay outside the gene matches. In germline, CDR1 is SEHNR, CDR2 FQNEAQ (reference sequence). This CDR3 contains 16 residues. CDR3 sequence reads: CASSFFGRGHGQPQHF. For the CDR3, the DNA is TGTGCCAGCAGCTTCTTTGGCAGGGGGCACGGTCAGCCCCAGCATTTT.

The chain employs TRBV5-4 and TRBJ1-1; a weak D match, TRBD1 (5 bases). CDR3 length equals 15 residues. V lost 0 bases to trimming and J lost 0 bases, with 9 bases between them. The germline V gene has CDR1 SGHNT and CDR2 YYREEE (reference sequence). The CDR3 nucleotides read TGTGCCAGCAGCTTGGAACGGGGACTGAACACTGAAGCTTTCTTT. It encodes CASSLERGLNTEAFF.

This clone was seen a few times. This rearrangement joins TRBV5-1 to TRBJ2-6; 11 nucleotides align to TRBD1. V trimming: 3 bases; J trimming: 3 bases; junction bases outside the gene matches: 2. CDR3 size: 16 residues. Germline V gives CDR1 SGHRS, CDR2 YFSETQ. This CDR3 is CASSWTGGGGANVLTF. The CDR3, as DNA: TGCGCCAGCAGCTGGACAGGGGGCGGTGGGGCCAACGTCCTGACTTTC.

The chain links TRBV7-6 to TRBJ2-7, with D maybe TRBD2 (6 bases). Germline CDR1 reads SGHVS; CDR2 reads FNYEAQ. The CDR3 has 16 amino acids. V lost 5 bases and J lost 4, with 21 bases in between. The CDR3 sequence is CASSLPKREVGYEQYF. The CDR3 coding sequence is TGTGCCAGCAGCCTCCCGAAAAGGGAGGTGGGTTACGAGCAGTACTTC. The full variable domain, in which reference TRBV7-6 and TRBJ2-7 provide the parts outside the CDR3, is GAGVSQSPRYKVTKRGQDVALRCDPISGHVSLYWYRQALGQGPEFLTYFNYEAQQDKSGLPNDRFSAERPEGSISTLTIQRTEQRDSAMYRCASSLPKREVGYEQYFGPGTRLTVT.

This clone has just a few counts. The chain uses TRBV7-2 and TRBJ1-1; tentatively, D is TRBD1 (5 bases). Per germline, CDR1 SGHTA and CDR2 FQGNSA. Trimming removed 1 base from V and 3 bases from J, with 12 bases in between. The CDR3 contains 15 residues. CDR3 coding DNA: TGTGCCAGCAGCTTAGGTTCCCCGGGGGACACTGAAGCTTTCTTT. It codes for CASSLGSPGDTEAFF.

This chain connects TRBV29-1 to TRBJ2-5; possible D gene TRBD1, 5 bases. The CDR3 has 17 amino acids. Trimming took 0 bases from V and 6 from J, leaving 23 bases between them. Germline values: CDR1 SQVTM, CDR2 ANQGSEA. The DNA of the CDR3 is TGCAGCGTTGAAGATGGGCCCAGGGTCGTTGTGAGAAAGACCCAGTACTTC. This sequence encodes CSVEDGPRVVVRKTQYF. Drawing the rest from reference TRBV29-1 and TRBJ2-5, the complete variable domain is SAVISQKPSRDICQRGTSLTIQCQVDSQVTMMFWYRQQPGQSLTLIATANQGSEATYESGFVIDKFPISRPNLTFSTLTVSNMSPEDSSIYLCSVEDGPRVVVRKTQYFGPGTRLLVL.

The table lists this clone with a count of one. The DNA for the CDR3 is TGTGCCAGCAGCTCCCGTCGGGAGGTCTCCTACGAGCAGTACTTC. This encodes CASSSRREVSYEQYF. This sequence joins TRBV7-2 and TRBJ2-7; TRBD2 matches at 7 bases. Germline CDR1 SGHTA, CDR2 FQGNSA. Trimming at V came to 4 bases and at J to 0 bases, leaving 6 bases not matched to a gene. The CDR3 contains 15 residues.

The chain combines TRBV7-8 with TRBJ2-7, with D tentatively TRBD1 (6 bases). V lost 5 bases and J 1 base, leaving 21 bases between the germline ends. The CDR3 is 17 residues long. CDR1 SGHVS and CDR2 FQNEAQ come from the germline V gene. CDR3 sequence reads: CASSPNLGGVGSYEQYF. The CDR3 nucleotides read TGTGCCAGCAGCCCTAATTTAGGGGGAGTAGGATCCTACGAGCAGTACTTC.

The chain is built from TRBV10-3 and TRBJ2-1; 10 bases are a match to TRBD2. The trim removed 0 bases at V and 8 bases at J, leaving 7 bases unmatched. Germline V lookup: CDR1 ENHRY, CDR2 SYGVKD. The CDR3 is made up of 16 amino acids. The CDR3, as DNA: TGTGCCATCAGTGAGTCGAGGGCTAGCGGGAGCGATGAGCAGTTCTTC. This sequence encodes CAISESRASGSDEQFF.

This clone appeared once. CDR3 sequence: CASSDLGETQYF. The CDR3 region has the DNA TGTGCCAGCAGTGATCTCGGTGAGACCCAGTACTTC. The rearrangement links TRBV6-1 to TRBJ2-5; no definite D call. The CDR3 has 12 residues. The V end lost 3 bases, the J end lost 5 bases, and 7 bases lay between the germline ends. Per germline, CDR1 MNHNS and CDR2 SASEGT.

V is TRBV6-5 and J is TRBJ1-5; the D is unclear. The ends were cut back, 2 bases at V and 6 bases at J, with 11 bases in the middle. Germline CDR1 reads MNHEY; CDR2 reads SVGAGI. This CDR3 comprises 14 residues. CDR3: CASSYREAGQPQHF. The CDR3 DNA sequence: TGTGCCAGCAGTTACAGGGAGGCGGGTCAGCCCCAGCATTTT.

The chain combines TRBV12-3 or TRBV12-4 with TRBJ2-7, with D uncertain. The CDR3 runs 13 residues. Trimming took off 9 bases at V and 2 bases at J, with 14 bases between the two ends. The CDR3 loop reads CARSRSRAYEQYF. The CDR3 nucleotides read TGTGCCAGATCTAGGAGCCGGGCCTACGAGCAGTACTTC.

The DNA of the CDR3 is TGTGCCAGTAGTATCGAGGCCAGGGGGCCTTACAATGAGCAGTTCTTC. It is translated as CASSIEARGPYNEQFF. This chain connects TRBV19 to TRBJ2-1; 8 nucleotides match TRBD1. This CDR3 is built from 16 residues. V dropped 3 bases and J dropped 4; count of bases not matched to a gene: 8. Germline assignment: CDR1 LNHDA and CDR2 SQIVND (reference sequence).

The J gene is TRBJ2-1, the V gene TRBV12-5, with a weak D call TRBD1 (5 bases). The CDR3 contains 15 residues. V was pared by 1 base and J by 0 bases, with 7 bases between. Germline V gives CDR1 LGHNT, CDR2 FRNRAP. CDR3 loop: CASGLAGLSYNEQFF. The DNA for the CDR3 is TGTGCTAGTGGTTTGGCAGGGCTCTCCTACAATGAGCAGTTCTTC.

V gene TRBV29-1 combines with J gene TRBJ2-1; D is unresolved. The CDR3 is 12 residues long. Per the germline V gene, CDR1 is SQVTM and CDR2 is ANQGSEA. Deletions cut 1 base from V and 10 bases from J, with 11 bases between. CDR3 in amino acids: CSVEGLGEEQFF. For the CDR3, the DNA is TGCAGCGTTGAAGGACTCGGTGAGGAGCAGTTCTTC.

The chain is built from TRBV21-1 and TRBJ2-4; the table assigns TRBD2, which was not confirmed against the DNA. TRBV21-1 is termed a pseudogene. The CDR3 totals 16 residues. CDR3 sequence reads: CASSKNPRGPKNIQYF. In nucleotides, the CDR3 is TGTGCCAGCAGCAAGAACCCCCGCGGGCCCAAAAACATTCAGTACTTC.

The genes are TRBV30 and TRBJ2-3; 9 positions match TRBD2. Germline V gives CDR1 GTSNPN, CDR2 SVGIG (reference sequence). V shed 7 bases and J 2 bases; nucleotides not matched to a gene: 7. The CDR3 is 14 amino acids. The CDR3 DNA reads as TGTGCCTCCGAGCGGGGGGAAATCACAGATACGCAGTATTTT. Its translation: CASERGEITDTQYF.

V usage is TRBV6-1 and J usage is TRBJ2-1, with TRBD2 identical over 10 bases. Trimming cost V 2 bases and J 7 bases; bases outside gene matches: 14. The CDR3 has 18 residues. Looked up from germline, CDR1 is MNHNS and CDR2 is SASEGT. CDR3 sequence: CASSEQWLAGVGRNEQFF. CDR3 in DNA: TGTGCCAGCAGTGAACAGTGGCTAGCGGGAGTGGGTAGGAATGAGCAGTTCTTC.